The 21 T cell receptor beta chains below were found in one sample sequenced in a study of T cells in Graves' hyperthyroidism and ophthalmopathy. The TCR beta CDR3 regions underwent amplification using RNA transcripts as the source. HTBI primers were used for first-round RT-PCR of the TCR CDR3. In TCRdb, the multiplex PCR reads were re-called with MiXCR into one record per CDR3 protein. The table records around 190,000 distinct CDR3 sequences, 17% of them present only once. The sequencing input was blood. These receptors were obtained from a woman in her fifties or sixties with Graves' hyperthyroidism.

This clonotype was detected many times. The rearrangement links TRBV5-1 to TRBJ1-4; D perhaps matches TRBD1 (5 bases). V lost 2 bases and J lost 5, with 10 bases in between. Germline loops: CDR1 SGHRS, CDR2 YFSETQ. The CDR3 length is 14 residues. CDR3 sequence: CASSFDSLNEKLFF. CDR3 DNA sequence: TGCGCCAGCAGCTTCGACAGTTTAAATGAAAAACTGTTTTTT.

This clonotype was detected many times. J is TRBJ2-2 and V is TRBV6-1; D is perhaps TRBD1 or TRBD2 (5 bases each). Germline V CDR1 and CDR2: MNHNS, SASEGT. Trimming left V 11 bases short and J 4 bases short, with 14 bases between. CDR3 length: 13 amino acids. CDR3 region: CAAPGAATGELFF. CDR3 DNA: TGTGCCGCCCCCGGGGCGGCCACCGGGGAGCTGTTTTTT.

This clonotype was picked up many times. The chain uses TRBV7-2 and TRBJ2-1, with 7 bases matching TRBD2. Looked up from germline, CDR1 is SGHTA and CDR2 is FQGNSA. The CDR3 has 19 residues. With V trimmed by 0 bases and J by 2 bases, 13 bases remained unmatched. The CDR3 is CASSLAVSRRGVTYNEQFF. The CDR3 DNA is TGTGCCAGCAGCTTAGCCGTGTCGCGACGGGGGGTGACCTACAATGAGCAGTTCTTC.

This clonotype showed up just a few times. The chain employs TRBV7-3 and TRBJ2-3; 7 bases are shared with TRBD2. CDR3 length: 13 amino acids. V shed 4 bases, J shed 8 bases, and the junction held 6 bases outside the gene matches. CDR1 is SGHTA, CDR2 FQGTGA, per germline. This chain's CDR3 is CASSSTGRATQYF. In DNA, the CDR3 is TGTGCCAGCAGCTCTACGGGGAGGGCTACGCAGTATTTT.

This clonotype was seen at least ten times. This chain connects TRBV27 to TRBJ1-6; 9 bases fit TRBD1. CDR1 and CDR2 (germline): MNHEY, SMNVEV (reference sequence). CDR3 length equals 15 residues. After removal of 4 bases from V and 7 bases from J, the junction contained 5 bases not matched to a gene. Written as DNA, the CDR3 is TGTGCCAGCAGTTCAACAGGGGGCTGGAATTCACCCCTCCACTTT. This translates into CASSSTGGWNSPLHF.

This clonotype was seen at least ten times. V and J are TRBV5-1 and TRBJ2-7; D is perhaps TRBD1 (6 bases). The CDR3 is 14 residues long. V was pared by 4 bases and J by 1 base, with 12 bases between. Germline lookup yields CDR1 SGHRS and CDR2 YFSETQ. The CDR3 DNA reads TGCGCCAGCAGCCACTCACAGGGATCCTACGAGCAGTACTTC. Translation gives CASSHSQGSYEQYF.

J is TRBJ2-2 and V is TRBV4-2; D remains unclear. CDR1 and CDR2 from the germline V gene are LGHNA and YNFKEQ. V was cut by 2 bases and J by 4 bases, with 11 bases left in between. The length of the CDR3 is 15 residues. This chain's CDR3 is CASSQSERRTGELFF. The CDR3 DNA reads TGTGCCAGCAGCCAATCGGAGAGGCGCACCGGGGAGCTGTTTTTT.

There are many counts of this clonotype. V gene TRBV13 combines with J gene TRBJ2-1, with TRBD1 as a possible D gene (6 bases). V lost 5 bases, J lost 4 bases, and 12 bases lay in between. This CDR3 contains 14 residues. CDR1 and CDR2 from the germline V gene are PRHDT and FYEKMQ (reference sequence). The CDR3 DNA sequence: TGTGCCAGCAGCCAGGGGCGAGAATACAATGAGCAGTTCTTC. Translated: CASSQGREYNEQFF.

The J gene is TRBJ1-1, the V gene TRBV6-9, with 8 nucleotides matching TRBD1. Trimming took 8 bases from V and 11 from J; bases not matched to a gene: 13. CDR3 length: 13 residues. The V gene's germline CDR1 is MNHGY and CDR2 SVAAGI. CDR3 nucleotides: TGTGCCAGCCGTTCAGGGGGCGGAATGGAGGCTTTCTTT. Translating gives CASRSGGGMEAFF.

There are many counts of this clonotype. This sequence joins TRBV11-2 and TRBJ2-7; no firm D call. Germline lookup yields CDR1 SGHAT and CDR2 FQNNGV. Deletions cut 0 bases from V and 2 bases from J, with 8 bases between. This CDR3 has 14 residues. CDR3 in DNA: TGTGCCAGCAGCTTAGAGGACGCGACCTACGAGCAGTACTTC. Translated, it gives CASSLEDATYEQYF.

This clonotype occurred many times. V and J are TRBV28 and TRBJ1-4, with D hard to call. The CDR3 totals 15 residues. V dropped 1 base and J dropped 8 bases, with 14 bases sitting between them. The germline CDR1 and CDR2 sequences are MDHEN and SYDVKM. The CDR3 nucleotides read TGTGCCAGCAGTTTATCTGACACCCTGACGGAAAAACTGTTTTTT. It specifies CASSLSDTLTEKLFF.

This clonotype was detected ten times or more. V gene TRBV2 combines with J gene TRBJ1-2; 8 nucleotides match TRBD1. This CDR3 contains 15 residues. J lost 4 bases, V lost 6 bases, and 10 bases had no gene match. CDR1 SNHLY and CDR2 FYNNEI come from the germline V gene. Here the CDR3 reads CASRTASGQAYGYTF. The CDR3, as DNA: TGTGCCAGCAGGACCGCCTCGGGACAGGCCTATGGCTACACCTTC.

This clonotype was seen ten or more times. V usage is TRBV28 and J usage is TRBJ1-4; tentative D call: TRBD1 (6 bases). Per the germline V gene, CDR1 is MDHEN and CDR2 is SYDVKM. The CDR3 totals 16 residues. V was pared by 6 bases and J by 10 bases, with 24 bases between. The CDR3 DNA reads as TGTGCCAGCAGCGACCCTTCCGGGACAACGCGCGGAAAACTGTTTTTT. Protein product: CASSDPSGTTRGKLFF.

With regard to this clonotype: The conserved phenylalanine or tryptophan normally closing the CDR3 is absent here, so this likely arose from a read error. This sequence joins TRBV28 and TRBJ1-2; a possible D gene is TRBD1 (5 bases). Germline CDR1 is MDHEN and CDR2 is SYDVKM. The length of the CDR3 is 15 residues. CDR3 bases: TGTGCCGGCAGCGAAGGACATCCCGGGGCTTATGGCTACACCCTC. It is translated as CAGSEGHPGAYGYTL.

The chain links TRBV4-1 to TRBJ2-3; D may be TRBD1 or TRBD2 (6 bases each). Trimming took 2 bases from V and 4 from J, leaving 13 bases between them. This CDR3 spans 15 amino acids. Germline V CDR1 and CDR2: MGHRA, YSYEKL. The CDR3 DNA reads TGCGCCAGCAGCCAAAACCCCGGGGGCCCAGATACGCAGTATTTT. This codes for CASSQNPGGPDTQYF.

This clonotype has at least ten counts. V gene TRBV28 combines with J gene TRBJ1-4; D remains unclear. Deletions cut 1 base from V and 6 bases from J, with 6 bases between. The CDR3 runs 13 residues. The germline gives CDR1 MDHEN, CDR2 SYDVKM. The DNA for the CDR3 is TGTGCCAGCAGTTTATTTATGGATGAAAAACTGTTTTTT. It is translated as CASSLFMDEKLFF.

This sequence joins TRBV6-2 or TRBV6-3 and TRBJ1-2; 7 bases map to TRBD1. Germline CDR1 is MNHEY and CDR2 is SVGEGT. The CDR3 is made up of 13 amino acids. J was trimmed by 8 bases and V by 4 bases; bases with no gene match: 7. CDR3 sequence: CASSLYQTGGYTF. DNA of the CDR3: TGTGCCAGCAGTTTGTATCAGACAGGGGGCTACACCTTC.

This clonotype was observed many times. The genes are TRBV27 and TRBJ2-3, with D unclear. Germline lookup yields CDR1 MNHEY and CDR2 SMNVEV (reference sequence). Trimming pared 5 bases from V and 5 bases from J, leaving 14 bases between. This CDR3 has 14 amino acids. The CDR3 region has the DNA TGTGCCAGCAGTGCAGCTACAGCTGGAGATACGCAGTATTTT. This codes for CASSAATAGDTQYF.

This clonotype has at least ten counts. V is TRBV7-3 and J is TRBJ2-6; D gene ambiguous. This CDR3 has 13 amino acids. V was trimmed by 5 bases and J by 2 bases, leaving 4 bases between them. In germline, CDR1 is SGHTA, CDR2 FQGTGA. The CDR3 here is CASSPPGANVLTF. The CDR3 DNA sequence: TGTGCCAGCAGCCCCCCTGGGGCCAACGTCCTGACTTTC.

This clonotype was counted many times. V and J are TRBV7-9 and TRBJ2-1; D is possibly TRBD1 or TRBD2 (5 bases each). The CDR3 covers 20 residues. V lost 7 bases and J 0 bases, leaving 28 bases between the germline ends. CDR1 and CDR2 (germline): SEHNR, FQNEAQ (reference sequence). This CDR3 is CASTLLAGASFRSSYNEQFF. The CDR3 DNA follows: TGTGCCAGCACCCTACTTGCCGGGGCCTCTTTCCGGAGCTCCTACAATGAGCAGTTCTTC.

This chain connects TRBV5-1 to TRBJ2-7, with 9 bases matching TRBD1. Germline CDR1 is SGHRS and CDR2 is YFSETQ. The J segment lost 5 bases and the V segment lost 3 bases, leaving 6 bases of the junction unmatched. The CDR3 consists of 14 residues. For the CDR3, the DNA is TGCGCCAGCAGCTACGGGACAGGGTCAGACGAGCAGTACTTC. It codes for CASSYGTGSDEQYF. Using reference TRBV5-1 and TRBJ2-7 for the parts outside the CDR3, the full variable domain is KAGVTQTPRYLIKTRGQQVTLSCSPISGHRSVSWYQQTPGQGLQFLFEYFSETQRNKGNFPGRFSGRQFSNSRSEMNVSTLELGDSALYLCASSYGTGSDEQYFGPGTRLTVT.